The rows below give T cell receptor beta chains drawn from one sample of a study of sequential checkpoint blockade in melanoma. The protocol was immunoSEQ multiplex PCR, while the TCRdb copy is restricted to in-frame clones and leaves out a portion. The sample carries approximately 4,900 clones, around 34% recorded once. This specimen was tumor tissue (inferred from file names), taken from a patient given nivolumab and ipilimumab in sequence. The receptor set was obtained from a human donor with melanoma. Each CDR3 is given with its conserved first and last residue. A clone size is listed for some rows: how often the clone was seen (once, few, many), or a class if it is expanded.

v_gene | abundance | CDR3aa
TRBV19 | . | CASSVGDSYNSPLHF
TRBV4-1 | few | CASSQETSGARNTQYF
TRBV11-3 | many | CASSLERIRVHTEAFF
TRBV19 | once | CASSIPAGSTEAFF
TRBV7-5 | . | CASSLAGGGTEAFF
TRBV6-8 | . | CASRGQVEELGYGYTF
TRBV6-8 | . | CATARGNYGYTF
TRBV6-8 | once | CASSYSSGGYYEQFF
TRBV27 | . | CASSLYFGQPQHF
TRBV28 | . | CASSRRTSGDGQETQYF
TRBV23-1 | . | CASGGGNSPYGYTF
TRBV16 | few | CASSQSQGRTEAFF
TRBV6-8 | once | CASSYPGMYEQYF
TRBV6-4 | . | CASSEGPGEQYF
TRBV4-1 | . | CASSQGRESYEQYF
TRBV9 | . | CASGTSLDRALTSTDTQYF
TRBV30 | few | CAWSTGQLNQPQHF
TRBV5-1 | . | CASVRLGGTDTQYF
TRBV4-1 | . | CASSQGAVLSGYEQYF
TRBV11-3 | many | CASSLGGQGHSYGYTF
TRBV10-3 | . | CAISGVKMPYEQYF
TRBV11-3 | few | CASSLVWGSTGELFF
TRBV9 | . | CASSATGPVGMPNEQFF
TRBV19 | . | CASSIRLANEKLFF
TRBV29-1 | few | CSVGTGGWGELFF
TRBV5-1 | . | CASSLAAGSITDTQYF
TRBV4-1 | . | CASSPLRGARSDGYTF
TRBV6-8 | . | CASSYSPDETLNTGELFF
TRBV9 | . | CASTLGGKTQYF
TRBV23-1 | . | CASRREATNEKLFF
TRBV2 | . | CASRIITDTQYF
TRBV29-1 | . | CSVGQVGSNQPQHF
TRBV7-4 | . | CASSLLTNTGELFF
TRBV12-5 | few | CASTDSHTGELFF
TRBV18 | . | CASSPIGTSGLNEQFF
TRBV18 | . | CASSPYSVGSTDTQYF
TRBV11-3 | many | CASSLGSRTRGETQYF
TRBV4-1 | medium-sized | CASSQVQGAPNGYTF
TRBV25-1 | . | CASKGSAGYTEAFF
TRBV11-3 | medium-sized | CASSLEYGGQETQYF
TRBV9 | . | CASSVDSGRLEQYF
TRBV11-3 | few | CASSPRDRRAEAFF
TRBV5-1 | . | CASSQGTPATNEKLFF
TRBV14 | . | CASSQAPEGSPFF
TRBV11-3 | few | CASSLQGRNTEAFF
TRBV5-1 | . | CASSLGGDPNEQFF
TRBV10-2 | . | CASRPSDINYGYTF
TRBV19 | few | CASSIGEGDEKLFF
TRBV6-8 | few | CASSSTRTGNEQFF
TRBV18 | once | CASSPQGPETNYGYTF
TRBV6-8 | once | CASRTEGARSEKLFF
TRBV14 | . | CASSQVNSGYEQYF
TRBV27 | few | CASRGLGSVNEQFF
TRBV11-3 | few | CASSPYGDGGELFF
TRBV11-3 | medium-sized | CASSFAGGRNEQFF